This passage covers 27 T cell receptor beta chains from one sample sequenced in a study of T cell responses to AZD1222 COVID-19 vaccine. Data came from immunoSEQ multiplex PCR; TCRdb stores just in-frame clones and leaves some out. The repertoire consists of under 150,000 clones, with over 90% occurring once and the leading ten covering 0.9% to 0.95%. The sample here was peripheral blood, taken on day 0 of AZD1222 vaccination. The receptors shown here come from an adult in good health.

The CDR3, as DNA: TGTGCCAGCAGACAGGTTGCAGATACGCAGTATTTT. The encoded protein is CASRQVADTQYF. The V and J genes are TRBV12-3 or TRBV12-4 and TRBJ2-3, with D possibly being TRBD1 (5 bases). The CDR3 length is 12 residues. Trimming removed 6 bases at V and 4 bases at J, with 8 bases between.

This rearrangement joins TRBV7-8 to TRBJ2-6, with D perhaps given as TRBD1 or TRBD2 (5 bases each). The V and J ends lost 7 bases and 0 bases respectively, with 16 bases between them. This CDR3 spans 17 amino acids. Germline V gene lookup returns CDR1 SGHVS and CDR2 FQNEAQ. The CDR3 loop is CASIRRTKPSGANVLTF. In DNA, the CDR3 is TGTGCCAGCATCCGGAGGACAAAACCCTCTGGGGCCAACGTCCTGACTTTC.

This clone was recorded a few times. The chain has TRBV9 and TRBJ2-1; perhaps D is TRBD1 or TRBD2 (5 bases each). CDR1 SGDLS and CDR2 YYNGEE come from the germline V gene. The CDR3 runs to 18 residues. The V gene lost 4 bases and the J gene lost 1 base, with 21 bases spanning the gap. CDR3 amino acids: CASSIRAYVGVSYNEQFF. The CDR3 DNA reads TGTGCCAGCAGCATCAGGGCCTACGTGGGGGTGTCCTACAATGAGCAGTTCTTC.

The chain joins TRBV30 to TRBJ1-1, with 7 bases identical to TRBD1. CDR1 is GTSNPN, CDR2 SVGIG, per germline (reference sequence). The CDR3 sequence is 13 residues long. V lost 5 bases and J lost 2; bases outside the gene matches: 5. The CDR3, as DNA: TGTGCCTGGGGAGACAGGGTAAACACTGAAGCTTTCTTT. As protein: CAWGDRVNTEAFF. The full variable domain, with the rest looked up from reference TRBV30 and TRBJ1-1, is SQTIHQWPATLVQPVGSPLSLECTVEGTSNPNLYWYRQAAGRGLQLLFYSVGIGQISSEVPQNLSASRPQDRQFILSSKKLLLSDSGFYLCAWGDRVNTEAFFGQGTRLTVV.

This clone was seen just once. DNA of the CDR3: TGTGCCAGCAGCTTCCACATTTCAGGAAGGGAGACCCAGTACTTC. Its translation is CASSFHISGRETQYF. This chain links TRBV5-5 with TRBJ2-5; D unresolved. CDR1 SGHKS and CDR2 YYEKEE come from the germline V gene (reference sequence). The CDR3 loop spans 15 amino acids. Trimming shortened V by 2 bases and J by 5 bases, and 16 bases separated the two germline ends.

Here the CDR3 reads CASSDHSGQGRGYTF. The CDR3 DNA reads as TGTGCCAGCAGCGACCATTCGGGACAGGGTCGCGGCTACACCTTC. This chain joins TRBV6-5 and TRBJ1-2; 9 bases line up with TRBD1. The CDR3 is made up of 15 amino acids. Germline trimming cut 6 bases from V and 8 bases from J; bases unmatched to any gene: 13. Germline V gene lookup returns CDR1 MNHEY and CDR2 SVGAGI.

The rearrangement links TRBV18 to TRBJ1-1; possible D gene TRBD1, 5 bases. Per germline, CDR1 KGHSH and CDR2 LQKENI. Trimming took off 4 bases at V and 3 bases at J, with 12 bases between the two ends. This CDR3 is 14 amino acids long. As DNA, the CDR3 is TGTGCCAGCTCACGAAGGGACGAGGACACTGAAGCTTTCTTT. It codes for CASSRRDEDTEAFF. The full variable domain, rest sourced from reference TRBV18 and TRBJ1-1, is NAGVMQNPRHLVRRRGQEARLRCSPMKGHSHVYWYRQLPEEGLKFMVYLQKENIIDESGMPKERFSAEFPKEGPSILRIQQVVRGDSAAYFCASSRRDEDTEAFFGQGTRLTVV.

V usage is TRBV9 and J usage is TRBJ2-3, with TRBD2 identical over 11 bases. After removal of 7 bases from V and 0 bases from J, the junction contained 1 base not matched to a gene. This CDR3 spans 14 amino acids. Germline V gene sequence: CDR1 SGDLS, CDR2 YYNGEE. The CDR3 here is CASGTSGSTDTQYF. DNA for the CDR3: TGTGCCAGCGGGACTAGCGGCAGCACAGATACGCAGTATTTT. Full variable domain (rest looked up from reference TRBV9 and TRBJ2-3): DSGVTQTPKHLITATGQRVTLRCSPRSGDLSVYWYQQSLDQGLQFLIQYYNGEERAKGNILERFSAQQFPDLHSELNLSSLELGDSALYFCASGTSGSTDTQYFGPGTRLTVL.

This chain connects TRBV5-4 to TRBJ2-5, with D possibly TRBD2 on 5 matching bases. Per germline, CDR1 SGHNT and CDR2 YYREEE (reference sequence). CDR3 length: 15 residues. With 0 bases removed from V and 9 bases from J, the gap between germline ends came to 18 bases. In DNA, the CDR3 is TGTGCCAGCAGCTTGGCAGGTCCGGGGAAGGTCTCCCAGTACTTC. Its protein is CASSLAGPGKVSQYF.

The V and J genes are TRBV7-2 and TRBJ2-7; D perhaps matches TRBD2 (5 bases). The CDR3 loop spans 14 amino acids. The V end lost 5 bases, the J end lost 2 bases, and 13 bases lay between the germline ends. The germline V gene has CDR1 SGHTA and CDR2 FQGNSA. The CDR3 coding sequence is TGTGCCAGCAGCCCATGGACTGGCCCCTACGAGCAGTACTTC. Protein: CASSPWTGPYEQYF.

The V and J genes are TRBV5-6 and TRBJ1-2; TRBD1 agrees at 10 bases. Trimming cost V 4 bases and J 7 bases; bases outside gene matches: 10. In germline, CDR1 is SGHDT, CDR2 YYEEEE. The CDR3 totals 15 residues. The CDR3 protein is CASSQDRQGAGGYTF. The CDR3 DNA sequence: TGTGCCAGCAGCCAAGACCGACAGGGGGCCGGTGGCTACACCTTC. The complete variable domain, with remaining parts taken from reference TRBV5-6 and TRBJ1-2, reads DAGVTQSPTHLIKTRGQQVTLRCSPKSGHDTVSWYQQALGQGPQFIFQYYEEEERQRGNFPDRFSGHQFPNYSSELNVNALLLGDSALYLCASSQDRQGAGGYTFGSGTRLTVV.

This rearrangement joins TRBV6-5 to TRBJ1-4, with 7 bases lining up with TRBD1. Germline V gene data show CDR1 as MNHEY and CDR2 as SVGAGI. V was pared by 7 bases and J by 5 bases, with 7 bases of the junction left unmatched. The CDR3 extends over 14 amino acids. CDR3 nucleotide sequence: TGTGCCAGCACCCCGGGACAGCAAAATGAAAAACTGTTTTTT. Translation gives CASTPGQQNEKLFF.

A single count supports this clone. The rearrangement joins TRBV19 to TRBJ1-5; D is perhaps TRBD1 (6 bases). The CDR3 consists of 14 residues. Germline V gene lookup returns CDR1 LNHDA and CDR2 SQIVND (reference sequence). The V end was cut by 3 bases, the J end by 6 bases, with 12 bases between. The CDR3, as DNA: TGTGCCAGTAGTATTCCCAGGGGAGGTCAGCCCCAGCATTTT. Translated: CASSIPRGGQPQHF.

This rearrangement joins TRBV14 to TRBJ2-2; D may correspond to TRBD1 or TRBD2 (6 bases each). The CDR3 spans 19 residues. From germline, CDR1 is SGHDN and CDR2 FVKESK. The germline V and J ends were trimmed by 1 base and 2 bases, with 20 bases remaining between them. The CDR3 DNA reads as TGTGCCAGCAGCCAAGTGAGAGGGGGGCCCCCTTACAACACCGGGGAGCTGTTTTTT. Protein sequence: CASSQVRGGPPYNTGELFF. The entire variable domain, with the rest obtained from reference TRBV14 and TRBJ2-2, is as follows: EAGVTQFPSHSVIEKGQTVTLRCDPISGHDNLYWYRRVMGKEIKFLLHFVKESKQDESGMPNNRFLAERTGGTYSTLKVQPAELEDSGVYFCASSQVRGGPPYNTGELFFGEGSRLTVL.

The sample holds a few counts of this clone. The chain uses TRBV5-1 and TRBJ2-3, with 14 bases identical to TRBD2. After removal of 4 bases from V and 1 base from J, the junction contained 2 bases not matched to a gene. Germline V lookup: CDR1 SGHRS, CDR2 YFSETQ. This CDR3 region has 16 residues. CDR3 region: CASSPGLAGGTDTQYF. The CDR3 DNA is TGCGCCAGCAGCCCGGGACTAGCGGGGGGCACAGATACGCAGTATTTT.

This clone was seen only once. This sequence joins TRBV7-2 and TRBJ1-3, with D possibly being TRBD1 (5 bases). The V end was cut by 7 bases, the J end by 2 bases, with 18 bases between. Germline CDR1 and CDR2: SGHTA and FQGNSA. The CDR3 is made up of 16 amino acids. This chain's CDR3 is CASTLQGRVPGNTIYF. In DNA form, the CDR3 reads TGTGCCAGCACCCTTCAGGGCAGGGTGCCTGGAAACACCATATATTTT.

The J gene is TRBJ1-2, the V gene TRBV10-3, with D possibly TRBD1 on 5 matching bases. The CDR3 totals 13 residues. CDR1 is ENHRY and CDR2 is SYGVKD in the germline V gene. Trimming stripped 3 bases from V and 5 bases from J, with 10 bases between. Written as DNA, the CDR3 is TGTGCCATCAGTGACTCCCCAGGGTATGGCTACACCTTC. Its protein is CAISDSPGYGYTF.

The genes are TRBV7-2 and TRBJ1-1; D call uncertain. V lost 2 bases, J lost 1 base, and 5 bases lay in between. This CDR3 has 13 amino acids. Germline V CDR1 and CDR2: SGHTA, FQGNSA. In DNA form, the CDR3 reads TGTGCCAGCAGCTTAACTAAGAACACTGAAGCTTTCTTT. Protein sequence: CASSLTKNTEAFF.

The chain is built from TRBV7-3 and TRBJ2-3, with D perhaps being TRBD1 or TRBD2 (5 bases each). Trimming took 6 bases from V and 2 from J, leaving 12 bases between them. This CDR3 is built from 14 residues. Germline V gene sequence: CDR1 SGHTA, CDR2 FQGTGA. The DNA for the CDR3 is TGTGCCAGCAGTCACTTGGGGGTCACAGATACGCAGTATTTT. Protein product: CASSHLGVTDTQYF.

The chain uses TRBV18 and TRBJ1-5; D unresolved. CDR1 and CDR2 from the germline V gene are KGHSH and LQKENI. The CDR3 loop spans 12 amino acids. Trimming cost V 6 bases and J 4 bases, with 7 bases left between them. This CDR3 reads CASSRVNQPQHF. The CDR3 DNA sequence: TGTGCCAGCTCCCGCGTAAATCAGCCCCAGCATTTT.

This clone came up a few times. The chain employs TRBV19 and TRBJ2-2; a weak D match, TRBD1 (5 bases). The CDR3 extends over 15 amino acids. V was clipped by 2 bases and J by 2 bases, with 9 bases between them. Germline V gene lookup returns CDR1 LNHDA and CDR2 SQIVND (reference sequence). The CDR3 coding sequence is TGTGCCAGTAGTATACAGGGCGGAAACACCGGGGAGCTGTTTTTT. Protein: CASSIQGGNTGELFF. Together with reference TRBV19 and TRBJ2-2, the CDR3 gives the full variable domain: DGGITQSPKYLFRKEGQNVTLSCEQNLNHDAMYWYRQDPGQGLRLIYYSQIVNDFQKGDIAEGYSVSREKKESFPLTVTSAQKNPTAFYLCASSIQGGNTGELFFGEGSRLTVL.

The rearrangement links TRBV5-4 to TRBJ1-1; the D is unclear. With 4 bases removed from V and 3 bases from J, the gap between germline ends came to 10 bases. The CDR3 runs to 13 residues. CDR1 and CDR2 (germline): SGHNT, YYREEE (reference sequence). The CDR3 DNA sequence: TGTGCCAGCAGCAATACCGGCTACACTGAAGCTTTCTTT. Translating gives CASSNTGYTEAFF.

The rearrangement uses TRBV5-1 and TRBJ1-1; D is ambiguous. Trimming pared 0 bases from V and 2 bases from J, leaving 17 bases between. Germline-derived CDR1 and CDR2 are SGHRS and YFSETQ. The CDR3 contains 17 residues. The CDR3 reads CASSLAAAPVINTEAFF. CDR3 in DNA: TGCGCCAGCAGCTTGGCGGCAGCACCAGTTATAAACACTGAAGCTTTCTTT. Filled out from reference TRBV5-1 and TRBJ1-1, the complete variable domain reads KAGVTQTPRYLIKTRGQQVTLSCSPISGHRSVSWYQQTPGQGLQFLFEYFSETQRNKGNFPGRFSGRQFSNSRSEMNVSTLELGDSALYLCASSLAAAPVINTEAFFGQGTRLTVV.

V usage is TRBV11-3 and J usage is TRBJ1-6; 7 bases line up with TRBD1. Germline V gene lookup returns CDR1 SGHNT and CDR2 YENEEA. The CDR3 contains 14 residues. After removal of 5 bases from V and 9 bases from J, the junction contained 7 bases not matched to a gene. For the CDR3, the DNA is TGTGCCAGCAGCCGACAGGGCAGGGGTTCACCCCTCCACTTT. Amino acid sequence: CASSRQGRGSPLHF.

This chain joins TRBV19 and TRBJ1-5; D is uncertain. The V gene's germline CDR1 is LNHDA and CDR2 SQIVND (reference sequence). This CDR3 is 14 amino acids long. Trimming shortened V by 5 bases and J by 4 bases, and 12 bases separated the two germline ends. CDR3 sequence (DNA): TGTGCCAGTAGTCCTGCCAGGCATAATCAGCCCCAGCATTTT. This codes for CASSPARHNQPQHF. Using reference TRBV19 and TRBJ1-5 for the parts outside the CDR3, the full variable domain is DGGITQSPKYLFRKEGQNVTLSCEQNLNHDAMYWYRQDPGQGLRLIYYSQIVNDFQKGDIAEGYSVSREKKESFPLTVTSAQKNPTAFYLCASSPARHNQPQHFGDGTRLSIL.

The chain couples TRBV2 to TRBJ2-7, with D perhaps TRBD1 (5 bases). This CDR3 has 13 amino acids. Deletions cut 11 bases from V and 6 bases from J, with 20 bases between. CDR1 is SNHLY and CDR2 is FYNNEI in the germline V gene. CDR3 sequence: CAGSRAPLGEQYF. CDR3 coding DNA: TGTGCCGGATCCAGGGCACCTCTCGGCGAGCAGTACTTC.

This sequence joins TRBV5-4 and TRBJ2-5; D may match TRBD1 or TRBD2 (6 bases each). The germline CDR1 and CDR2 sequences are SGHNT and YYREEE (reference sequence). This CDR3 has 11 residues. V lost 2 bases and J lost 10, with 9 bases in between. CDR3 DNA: TGTGCCAGCAGCTTAGGGGGGATCCAGTACTTC. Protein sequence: CASSLGGIQYF.